Following are 9 T cell receptor beta chains from one sample sequenced in a study of blood T cell repertoires in COVID-19. The data were produced by immunoSEQ multiplex PCR, yet TCRdb's version contains in-frame clones alone and is incomplete. The repertoire holds around 180,000 clones, with more than 70% as singletons. Material for sequencing was peripheral blood. The receptors here all came from a woman younger than 45 with acute or convalescent COVID-19.

The gene calls are TRBV14 and TRBJ2-1; TRBD2 aligns across 7 bases. Trimming took 1 base from V and 2 from J; bases not matched to a gene: 5. The length of the CDR3 is 16 residues. Germline CDR1 and CDR2: SGHDN and FVKESK. The CDR3 DNA follows: TGTGCCAGCAGCCAAGTGGGGGGAGGGACCTACAATGAGCAGTTCTTC. The encoded protein is CASSQVGGGTYNEQFF.

There are a few counts of this clone. This sequence joins TRBV5-1 and TRBJ2-5, with D possibly being TRBD2 (6 bases). Germline values: CDR1 SGHRS, CDR2 YFSETQ. The CDR3 length is 13 residues. Between the trimmed V and J ends, which lost 5 bases and 5 bases, there was a span of 13 bases. CDR3 coding DNA: TGCGCCAGCAGTACGTTCGGAGGGGAGACCCAGTACTTC. It specifies CASSTFGGETQYF.

The gene calls are TRBV7-8 and TRBJ1-1; D is undetermined. Germline V gene data show CDR1 as SGHVS and CDR2 as FQNEAQ. Trimming stripped 4 bases from V and 6 bases from J, with 12 bases between. The CDR3 length is 13 residues. The CDR3 DNA follows: TGTGCCAGCAGCTCCGTAGGAGATGCTGAAGCTTTCTTT. Its protein product is CASSSVGDAEAFF.

Written as DNA, the CDR3 is TGTGCCAGCAGCGGACTCAGTTTACCCGAACCTACACTAGTATCTGGGGCCAACGTCCTGACTTTC. Its protein is CASSGLSLPEPTLVSGANVLTF. The rearrangement joins TRBV7-3 to TRBJ2-6, with TRBD2 as a possible D gene (5 bases). Trimming removed 5 bases from V and 1 base from J, with 30 bases in between. The CDR3 totals 22 residues. Germline V gives CDR1 SGHTA, CDR2 FQGTGA.

The chain links TRBV5-1 to TRBJ2-7, with D perhaps matching TRBD1 (5 bases). The CDR3 runs 14 residues. The germline gives CDR1 SGHRS, CDR2 YFSETQ. Trimming took 0 bases from V and 3 from J, leaving 10 bases between them. CDR3 sequence: CASSLEAGNYEQYF. CDR3 coding DNA: TGCGCCAGCAGCTTGGAGGCAGGGAACTACGAGCAGTACTTC.

The chain joins TRBV6-5 to TRBJ2-2, with D possibly matching TRBD2 (6 bases). Germline V gene lookup returns CDR1 MNHEY and CDR2 SVGAGI. V dropped 10 bases and J dropped 10 bases, with 19 bases sitting between them. The CDR3 runs to 13 residues. CDR3 coding DNA: TGTGCCACCTCCTTCGATGGGACTTTGGAGCTGTTTTTT. This gives the protein CATSFDGTLELFF.

The gene calls are TRBV7-2 and TRBJ1-3; D uncertain. Germline CDR1 reads SGHTA; CDR2 reads FQGNSA. CDR3 length equals 14 residues. The V and J ends lost 2 bases and 8 bases respectively, with 13 bases between them. CDR3 bases: TGTGCCAGCAGCTTAAGGATGCGGAGGCACACCATATATTTT. Amino acid sequence: CASSLRMRRHTIYF.

The chain uses TRBV5-4 and TRBJ2-3, with D unresolved. The CDR3 extends over 12 amino acids. Trimming took 7 bases from V and 3 from J, leaving 9 bases between them. Per germline, CDR1 SGHNT and CDR2 YYREEE (reference sequence). The chain's CDR3 is CASRGKTDTQYF. CDR3 sequence (DNA): TGTGCCAGCCGAGGCAAAACAGATACGCAGTATTTT. The full variable domain, rest sourced from reference TRBV5-4 and TRBJ2-3, is ETGVTQSPTHLIKTRGQQVTLRCSSQSGHNTVSWYQQALGQGPQFIFQYYREEENGRGNFPPRFSGLQFPNYSSELNVNALELDDSALYLCASRGKTDTQYFGPGTRLTVL.

V and J are TRBV11-3 and TRBJ2-1; 13 nucleotides match TRBD2. CDR3 length equals 14 residues. V shed 4 bases, J shed 7 bases, and the junction held 1 base outside the gene matches. From germline, CDR1 is SGHNT and CDR2 YENEEA. DNA of the CDR3: TGTGCCAGCAGCTCGGGACTAGCGGGAAATGAGCAGTTCTTC. Its protein product is CASSSGLAGNEQFF.